This passage covers 18 T cell receptor beta chains from one sample sequenced in a study of cytomegalovirus exposure and HLA in healthy donors. Use of 60 Vbeta and 13 Jbeta primers characterized the PCR. TCRdb keeps only in-frame clones here, not all; method: immunoSEQ multiplex PCR. Here the sample spans roughly 120,000 clones, 60% to 70% being singletons. The sample taken for sequencing was PBMCs. These receptors came from a woman aged 40 to 50 in good health and CMV-seropositive.

This chain joins TRBV5-1 and TRBJ2-5; 9 bases agree with TRBD2. Unmatched junction bases numbered 7, after V lost 4 bases and J lost 3 bases. This CDR3 has 15 amino acids. Germline lookup yields CDR1 SGHRS and CDR2 YFSETQ. The CDR3 sequence is CASSPSGTSKETQYF. In nucleotides, the CDR3 is TGCGCCAGCAGCCCGAGCGGGACTAGCAAAGAGACCCAGTACTTC.

This clone was detected only a few times. At one end, the junction sequence differs from germline, possibly due to a read error. The chain couples TRBV7-9 to TRBJ1-2; D is possibly TRBD1 (5 bases). This CDR3 spans 17 amino acids. In germline, CDR1 is SEHNR, CDR2 FQNEAQ (reference sequence). The CDR3 loop reads CSSSLEGGAAANYGYTF. The CDR3 bases are TGTTCCAGCAGCTTAGAGGGTGGGGCAGCCGCAAACTATGGCTACACCTTC. Using reference TRBV7-9 and TRBJ1-2 for the parts outside the CDR3, the full variable domain is DTGVSQNPRHKITKRGQNVTFRCDPISEHNRLYWYRQTLGQGPEFLTYFQNEAQLEKSRLLSDRFSAERPKGSFSTLEIQRTEQGDSAMYLCSSSLEGGAAANYGYTFGSGTRLTVV.

The chain joins TRBV28 to TRBJ2-7, with TRBD2 as a possible D gene (5 bases). Trimming took off 2 bases at V and 0 bases at J, with 11 bases between the two ends. CDR3 size: 15 residues. Germline CDR1 and CDR2: MDHEN and SYDVKM. The CDR3 sequence is CASSLVALASYEQYF. In nucleotides, the CDR3 is TGTGCCAGCAGTTTAGTGGCCCTAGCCTCCTACGAGCAGTACTTC.

This clone was recorded a few times. This chain connects TRBV5-4 to TRBJ2-7; weak D call: TRBD2 (6 bases). This CDR3 has 15 amino acids. CDR1 SGHNT and CDR2 YYREEE come from the germline V gene (reference sequence). Trimming shortened V by 0 bases and J by 1 base, and 11 bases separated the two germline ends. In DNA form, the CDR3 reads TGTGCCAGCAGCTTGGAAGGGGACTCTTCCTACGAGCAGTACTTC. This gives the protein CASSLEGDSSYEQYF.

This clone was counted a few times. This chain links TRBV18 with TRBJ2-5; 9 bases fit TRBD1. Germline values: CDR1 KGHSH, CDR2 LQKENI. The CDR3 sequence is 14 residues long. Germline trimming cut 3 bases from V and 5 bases from J; bases unmatched to any gene: 4. CDR3 region: CASSPLDRGETQYF. In DNA form, the CDR3 reads TGTGCCAGCTCACCGTTGGACAGGGGTGAGACCCAGTACTTC. Variable domain in full (rest from reference TRBV18 and TRBJ2-5): NAGVMQNPRHLVRRRGQEARLRCSPMKGHSHVYWYRQLPEEGLKFMVYLQKENIIDESGMPKERFSAEFPKEGPSILRIQQVVRGDSAAYFCASSPLDRGETQYFGPGTRLLVL.

This clone was seen only once. In DNA, the CDR3 is TGTGCCAGTAGTATCGGAGGGTTGAACACTGAAGCTTTCTTT. Translating it yields CASSIGGLNTEAFF. J is TRBJ1-1 and V is TRBV19; no firm D call. CDR3 length equals 14 residues. Trimming removed 3 bases from V and 0 bases from J, with 8 bases in between. Germline lookup yields CDR1 LNHDA and CDR2 SQIVND (reference sequence).

This rearrangement joins TRBV7-6 to TRBJ2-1; 14 bases are a match to TRBD2. The germline CDR1 and CDR2 sequences are SGHVS and FNYEAQ. The CDR3 length is 16 residues. J gave up 7 bases and V 3 bases, and 5 bases lay outside the gene matches. In nucleotides, the CDR3 is TGTGCCAGCAGCTTGGGACTAGCGGGAGTCTTAAATGAGCAGTTCTTC. The encoded protein is CASSLGLAGVLNEQFF.

The chain has TRBV6-1 and TRBJ2-1; perhaps TRBD2 as D (6 bases). The CDR3 has 13 residues. V was pared by 6 bases and J by 7 bases, with 13 bases between. Germline V gene data show CDR1 as MNHNS and CDR2 as SASEGT. As DNA, the CDR3 is TGTGCCAGCAGCCCGGGACTCATTAATGAGCAGTTCTTC. Its translation is CASSPGLINEQFF.

J is TRBJ1-4 and V is TRBV10-3; maybe TRBD1 (5 bases). The CDR3 runs 17 residues. Germline CDR1 reads ENHRY; CDR2 reads SYGVKD. The germline V and J ends were trimmed by 6 bases and 0 bases, with 17 bases remaining between them. The CDR3: CAISTQGLGATNEKLFF. The CDR3 DNA is TGTGCCATCAGCACCCAGGGTCTAGGTGCAACTAATGAAAAACTGTTTTTT.

The rearrangement uses TRBV18 and TRBJ2-7; D is undetermined. Germline lookup yields CDR1 KGHSH and CDR2 LQKENI. CDR3 length: 13 residues. The ends were cut back, 1 base at V and 7 bases at J, with 11 bases in the middle. Written as DNA, the CDR3 is TGTGCCAGCTCACCACAGGCAGCGTGGGAGCAGTACTTC. Translated: CASSPQAAWEQYF.

This clone was observed a few times. The chain couples TRBV5-4 to TRBJ2-3; maybe TRBD2 (6 bases). Trimming stripped 5 bases from V and 0 bases from J, with 10 bases between. Germline CDR1 reads SGHNT; CDR2 reads YYREEE (reference sequence). CDR3 length: 14 residues. CDR3 in amino acids: CASRGTQSTDTQYF. DNA for the CDR3: TGTGCCAGCAGAGGGACTCAGAGCACAGATACGCAGTATTTT.

This clone was found a few times. The rearrangement uses TRBV27 and TRBJ2-2; D call uncertain. V was pared by 3 bases and J by 6 bases, with 5 bases between. The CDR3 is 12 residues long. From germline, CDR1 is MNHEY and CDR2 SMNVEV (reference sequence). This CDR3 is CASSFGAGELFF. CDR3 nucleotides: TGTGCCAGCAGTTTCGGTGCCGGGGAGCTGTTTTTT.

The chain is built from TRBV7-3 and TRBJ2-5, with D possibly TRBD2 on 6 matching bases. V shed 4 bases and J shed 5 bases, with 11 bases lying between them. CDR1 SGHTA and CDR2 FQGTGA come from the germline V gene. The CDR3 is 13 residues long. The CDR3 protein is CASSWDGGETQYF. CDR3 in DNA: TGTGCCAGCAGCTGGGACGGAGGGGAGACCCAGTACTTC.

The chain couples TRBV5-1 to TRBJ1-2, with no clear D. The CDR3 has 14 residues. CDR1 and CDR2 from the germline V gene are SGHRS and YFSETQ. Deletions cut 1 base from V and 4 bases from J, with 11 bases between. The CDR3 here is CASSLSQEAYGYTF. CDR3 nucleotide sequence: TGCGCCAGCAGCTTGAGTCAGGAGGCCTATGGCTACACCTTC.

This clone has just a few counts. This sequence joins TRBV6-5 and TRBJ1-5; 7 positions agree with TRBD1. V was pared by 5 bases and J by 6 bases, with 7 bases of the junction left unmatched. Looked up from germline, CDR1 is MNHEY and CDR2 is SVGAGI. The CDR3 has 14 amino acids. The CDR3 sequence: CASSEEGASQPQHF. The DNA of the CDR3 is TGTGCCAGCAGTGAAGAGGGGGCGAGTCAGCCCCAGCATTTT.

In this sample, this clone turned up a few times. V and J are TRBV7-8 and TRBJ2-5, with TRBD2 matching 10 bases. The DNA matches TRBJ2-7 better at its end, which makes the J call doubtful. The germline CDR1 and CDR2 sequences are SGHVS and FQNEAQ. This CDR3 is 16 amino acids long. This chain's CDR3 is CASSLVASGSSYEQYF. CDR3 DNA: TGTGCCAGCAGCTTAGTAGCTAGCGGGAGCTCCTACGAGCAGTACTTC.

V gene TRBV27 combines with J gene TRBJ2-3; D remains ambiguous. Trimming removed 5 bases at V and 1 base at J, with 10 bases between. The CDR3 sequence is 14 residues long. CDR1 MNHEY and CDR2 SMNVEV come from the germline V gene (reference sequence). CDR3: CASSLLEGTDTQYF. The CDR3 DNA is TGTGCCAGCAGTCTTCTCGAGGGCACAGATACGCAGTATTTT.

This clone has only a few counts. This chain joins TRBV15 and TRBJ2-1, with TRBD2 identical over 8 bases. V lost 8 bases to trimming and J lost 7 bases; unmatched junction nucleotides: 7. This CDR3 contains 13 residues. Germline V gives CDR1 LNHNV, CDR2 YYDKDF (reference sequence). The CDR3 DNA is TGTGCCACCGCGGGAGCGGGAGTAAATGAGCAGTTCTTC. It yields the protein CATAGAGVNEQFF.